This TCR beta chain was recovered during a study of CD4 T cells in relation to SARS-CoV-2 and coronaviruses. Method: immunoSEQ multiplex PCR; TCRdb's copy keeps in-frame clones and lacks some. The data contain some 21,000 clones, roughly 69% of them singletons. The V gene lost 1 base and the J gene lost 0 bases, with 4 bases spanning the gap. The germline V gene encodes CDR1 KGHSH and CDR2 LQKENI. The CDR3 runs 14 residues. A word on this clone: Its antigen is currently unknown.

Before the COVID-19 pandemic, during about 2011-2019, CD4+ T cells were taken from unexposed donors. The cells were cultured for around ten days before CD4+ T cells were isolated. The sequence derives from a human donor in good health. The sample consisted of CD4+ T cells from PBMCs, cultured in vitro. The chain combines TRBV18 with TRBJ1-5; no definite D call. The chain's CDR3 is CASSPQDSNQPQHF. The CDR3 DNA sequence: TGTGCCAGCTCACCACAGGATAGCAATCAGCCCCAGCATTTT.